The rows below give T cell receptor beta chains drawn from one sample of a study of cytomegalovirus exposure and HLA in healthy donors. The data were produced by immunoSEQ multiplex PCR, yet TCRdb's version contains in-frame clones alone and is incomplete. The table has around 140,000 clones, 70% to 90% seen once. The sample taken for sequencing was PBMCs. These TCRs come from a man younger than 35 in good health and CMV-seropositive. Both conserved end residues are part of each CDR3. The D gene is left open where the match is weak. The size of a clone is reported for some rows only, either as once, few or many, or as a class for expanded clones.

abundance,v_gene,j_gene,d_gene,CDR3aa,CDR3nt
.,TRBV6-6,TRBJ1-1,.,CASNPTQGPEAFF,TGTGCCAGCAACCCCACCCAGGGCCCTGAAGCTTTCTTT
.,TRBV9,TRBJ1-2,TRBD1,CASSPRSGSETGAYYGYTF,TGTGCCAGCAGCCCCAGATCAGGATCCGAGACAGGGGCCTACTATGGCTACACCTTC
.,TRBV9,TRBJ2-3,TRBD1,CASSNEPGTGGPTDTQYF,TGTGCCAGCAGCAATGAACCCGGGACAGGGGGACCCACAGATACGCAGTATTTT
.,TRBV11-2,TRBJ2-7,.,CASSPPGVGNYEQYF,TGTGCCAGCAGCCCTCCAGGGGTTGGGAACTACGAGCAGTACTTC
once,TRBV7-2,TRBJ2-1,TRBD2,CASSFTSVQYNEQFF,TGTGCCAGCAGCTTTACTAGCGTACAATACAATGAGCAGTTCTTC
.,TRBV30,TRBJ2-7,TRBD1,CAWSVQRDRGSQQYF,TGTGCCTGGAGTGTACAAAGGGACAGGGGCTCTCAGCAGTACTTC
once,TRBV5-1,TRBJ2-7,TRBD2,CASSSITAGLSYEQYF,TGCGCCAGCAGCTCAATAACAGCGGGACTAAGCTACGAGCAGTACTTC
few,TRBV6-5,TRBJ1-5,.,CASSLRGMSNQPQHF,TGTGCCAGCAGTTTAAGGGGGATGAGCAATCAGCCCCAGCATTTT
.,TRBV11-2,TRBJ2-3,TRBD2,CASSFLVASGSTDTQYF,TGTGCCAGCAGCTTTCTCGTGGCTAGCGGTAGCACAGATACGCAGTATTTT
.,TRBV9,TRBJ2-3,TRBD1,CASSDLQGRDTQYF,TGTGCCAGCAGCGACTTACAGGGGCGGGATACGCAGTATTTT
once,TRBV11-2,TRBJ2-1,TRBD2,CASSFSGGVYNEQFF,TGTGCCAGCAGCTTTAGCGGGGGAGTCTACAATGAGCAGTTCTTC
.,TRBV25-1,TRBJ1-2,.,CASSAQIMEGYTF,TGTGCCAGCAGTGCCCAGATTATGGAGGGCTACACCTTC
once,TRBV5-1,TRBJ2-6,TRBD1,CASSFNRGQGAGANVLTF,TGCGCCAGCAGCTTCAACAGGGGGCAAGGGGCTGGGGCCAACGTCCTGACTTTC
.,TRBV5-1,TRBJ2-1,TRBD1,CASSWVPDRVRNEQFF,TGCGCCAGCAGCTGGGTTCCGGACAGGGTACGCAATGAGCAGTTCTTC
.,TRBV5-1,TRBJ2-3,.,CASSLVQDTDTQYF,TGCGCCAGCAGCTTGGTTCAGGACACAGATACGCAGTATTTT
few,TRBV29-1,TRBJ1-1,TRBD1,CSVQDREGTEAFF,TGCAGCGTTCAGGACAGGGAGGGCACTGAAGCTTTCTTT
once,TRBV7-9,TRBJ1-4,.,CASAGTTNEKLFF,TGTGCCAGCGCCGGGACAACTAATGAAAAACTGTTTTTT
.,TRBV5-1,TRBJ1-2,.,CASSLSVNPGARDGYTF,TGCGCCAGCAGCTTGTCGGTTAACCCAGGGGCGCGAGATGGCTACACCTTC
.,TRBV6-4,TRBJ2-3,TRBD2,CASSEGPGGWADTQYF,TGTGCCAGCAGTGAAGGACCGGGAGGATGGGCAGATACGCAGTATTTT
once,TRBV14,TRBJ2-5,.,CASSQGPTGGGETQYF,TGTGCCAGCAGCCAAGGCCCGACAGGAGGTGGGGAGACCCAGTACTTC
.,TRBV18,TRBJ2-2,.,CASSPIQGNGELFF,TGTGCCAGCTCACCGATTCAGGGTAACGGGGAGCTGTTTTTT
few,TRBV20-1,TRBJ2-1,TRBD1,CSAFDRVGMFF,TGCAGTGCTTTCGACAGGGTGGGGATGTTCTTC
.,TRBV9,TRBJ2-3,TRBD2,CASSEGGSGADTQYF,TGTGCCAGCAGCGAGGGTGGGAGCGGGGCGGATACGCAGTATTTT
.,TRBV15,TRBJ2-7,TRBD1,CATSTDRDEQYF,TGTGCCACCAGCACTGACAGGGACGAGCAGTACTTC
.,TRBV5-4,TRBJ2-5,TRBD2,CASSLPSGTQETQYF,TGTGCCAGCAGCTTGCCTAGCGGTACCCAAGAGACCCAGTACTTC
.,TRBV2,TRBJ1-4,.,CASSRQAPVATNEKLFF,TGTGCCAGCAGCCGACAGGCACCCGTTGCAACTAATGAAAAACTGTTTTTT
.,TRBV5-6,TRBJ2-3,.,CASSSGPGTDTQYF,TGTGCCAGCAGCTCCGGTCCGGGAACAGATACGCAGTATTTT
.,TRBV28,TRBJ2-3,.,CASRGGFTDTQYF,TGTGCCAGCAGGGGCGGGTTCACAGATACGCAGTATTTT
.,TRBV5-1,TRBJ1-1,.,CASSIGQRNTEAFF,TGCGCCAGCAGCATAGGACAGAGGAACACTGAAGCTTTCTTT
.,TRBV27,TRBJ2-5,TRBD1,CASSLSGQGETQYF,TGTGCCAGCAGTTTATCCGGACAGGGAGAGACCCAGTACTTC
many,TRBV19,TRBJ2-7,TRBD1,CASSGTGVHEQYF,TGTGCCAGCTCCGGGACAGGGGTCCACGAGCAGTACTTC
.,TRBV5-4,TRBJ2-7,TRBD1,CASSEEPGQGIYEQYF,TGTGCCAGCAGCGAAGAACCGGGACAGGGCATTTACGAGCAGTACTTC
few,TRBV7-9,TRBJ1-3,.,CASSPLAEAGNTIYF,TGTGCCAGCAGCCCCCTCGCGGAGGCGGGAAACACCATATATTTT
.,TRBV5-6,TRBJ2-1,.,CASSTVRGSYNEQFF,TGTGCCAGCTCGACAGTGCGGGGCTCCTACAATGAGCAGTTCTTC
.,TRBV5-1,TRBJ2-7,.,CASSLGTGPYEQYF,TGCGCCAGCAGCTTAGGTACAGGACCCTACGAGCAGTACTTC
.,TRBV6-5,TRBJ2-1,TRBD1,CASSYQGQSSYNEQFF,TGTGCCAGCAGTTACCAGGGACAGAGCTCCTACAATGAGCAGTTCTTC
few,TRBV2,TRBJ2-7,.,CASGREELYF,TGTGCCAGCGGCAGGGAGGAACTGTACTTC
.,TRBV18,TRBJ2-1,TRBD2,CASSAPGLARIVQFF,TGTGCCAGCTCAGCCCCGGGACTAGCGCGAATCGTGCAGTTCTTC
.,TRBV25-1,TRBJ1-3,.,CASSEVRGSGNTIYF,TGTGCCAGCAGTGAAGTTAGGGGGTCAGGAAACACCATATATTTT
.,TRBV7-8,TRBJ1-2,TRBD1,CASSLAGTGRYGYTF,TGTGCCAGCAGCTTAGCGGGGACAGGAAGATATGGCTACACCTTC
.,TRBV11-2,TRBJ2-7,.,CASSLHGLSYEQYF,TGTGCCAGCAGCTTACACGGACTGTCCTACGAGCAGTACTTC
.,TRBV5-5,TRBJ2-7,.,CASSLGALVDYEQYF,TGTGCCAGCAGCTTGGGAGCCCTGGTCGACTACGAGCAGTACTTC
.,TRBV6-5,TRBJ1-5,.,CASSSRAGNSNQPQHF,TGTGCCAGCAGTTCTCGGGCGGGGAATAGCAATCAGCCCCAGCATTTT
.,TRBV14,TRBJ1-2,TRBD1,CASSAGGHYYTF,TGTGCCAGCAGTGCAGGGGGACACTACTACACCTTC
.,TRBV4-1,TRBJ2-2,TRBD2,CASSQDPWREQNTGELFF,TGCGCCAGCAGCCAAGATCCCTGGCGGGAGCAGAACACCGGGGAGCTGTTTTTT
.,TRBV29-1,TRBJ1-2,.,CSVHREESYGYTF,TGCAGCGTCCACAGGGAAGAAAGCTATGGCTACACCTTC
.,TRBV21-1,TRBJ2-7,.,CASSKGVSGTGEQYF,TGTGCCAGCAGCAAAGGTGTTAGCGGGACCGGGGAGCAGTACTTC
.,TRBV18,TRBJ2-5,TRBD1,CASSPLQGPETQYF,TGTGCCAGCTCACCACTACAGGGGCCAGAGACCCAGTACTTC
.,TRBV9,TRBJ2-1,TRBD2,CASSGNSGGADEQFF,TGTGCCAGCAGCGGGAATAGCGGGGGGGCTGATGAGCAGTTCTTC
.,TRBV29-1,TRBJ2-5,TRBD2,CSATQAGTSGGETQYF,TGCAGCGCTACCCAAGCCGGGACTAGCGGGGGAGAGACCCAGTACTTC
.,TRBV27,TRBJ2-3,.,CASSLEGAYTQYF,TGTGCCAGCAGTTTGGAAGGGGCATATACGCAGTATTTT
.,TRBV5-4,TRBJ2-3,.,CASSPGGSTDTQYF,TGTGCCAGCAGCCCAGGGGGGAGCACAGATACGCAGTATTTT
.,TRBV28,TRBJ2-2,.,CASNIQGTGELFF,TGTGCCAGCAACATACAGGGTACCGGGGAGCTGTTTTTT
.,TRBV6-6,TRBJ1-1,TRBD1,CASSYSGQGNTEAFF,TGTGCCAGCAGTTACTCGGGACAGGGGAACACTGAAGCTTTCTTT
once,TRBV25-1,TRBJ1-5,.,CASSETGSNQPQHF,TGTGCCAGCAGTGAAACAGGCAGCAATCAGCCCCAGCATTTT
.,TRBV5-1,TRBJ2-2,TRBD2,CASSLALAGDGELFF,TGCGCCAGCAGCTTGGCTCTAGCGGGAGACGGGGAGCTGTTTTTT
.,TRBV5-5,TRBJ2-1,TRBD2,CASSLLAATYNEQFF,TGTGCCAGCAGCTTGCTAGCGGCCACCTACAATGAGCAGTTCTTC